These T cell receptor beta chains were read from a single sample in a study of T cell responses to AZD1222 COVID-19 vaccine. Some clones are missing from TCRdb's copy, which holds only in-frame ones; the method was immunoSEQ multiplex PCR. The sample lists roughly 130,000 clones; roughly 90% were seen once. The sequenced sample was peripheral blood, obtained 28 days after the second AZD1222 dose. The receptors come from an adult who received the AZD1222 COVID-19 vaccine. CDR3s include the opening cysteine and the closing phenylalanine or tryptophan. D genes are given only for firm matches. Clone sizes are given selectively: once, few, many, or a class where the clone is expanded.

J: TRBJ1-1
V: TRBV7-9
size: once
D: .
DNA: TGTGCCAGCAGCCCCTACAGGGTTACCACTGAAGCTTTCTTT
CDR3: CASSPYRVTTEAFF

J: TRBJ2-5
V: TRBV5-8
size: .
D: .
DNA: TGTGCCAGCAGCTCGTACCAAGAGACCCAGTACTTC
CDR3: CASSSYQETQYF

J: TRBJ1-4
V: TRBV7-9
size: .
D: .
DNA: TGTGCCAGCAGCTTAGCTTCCCCCGCGCGAGGTGAAAAACTGTTTTTT
CDR3: CASSLASPARGEKLFF

J: TRBJ2-1
V: TRBV19
size: .
D: TRBD1
DNA: TGTGCCAGTAGTATAGATCCGCGGGACAGGATCAATGAGCAGTTCTTC
CDR3: CASSIDPRDRINEQFF

J: TRBJ2-5
V: TRBV12-1
size: once
D: .
DNA: TGTGCCAGCAGCTTTGATGGGGAGGAAGAGACCCAGTACTTC
CDR3: CASSFDGEEETQYF

J: TRBJ2-7
V: TRBV28
size: .
D: .
DNA: TGTGCCAGCAGTCTCCCGGGGGCTAGGGGGTTCTACGAGCAGTACTTC
CDR3: CASSLPGARGFYEQYF

J: TRBJ1-1
V: TRBV27
size: .
D: .
DNA: TGTGCCAGCAGTCCCTCCTCAGGGACCACTGAAGCTTTCTTT
CDR3: CASSPSSGTTEAFF

J: TRBJ2-2
V: TRBV5-1
size: .
D: .
DNA: TGCGCCAGCAGACCTGCCCTCGGTTCTTCCGGGGAGCTGTTTTTT
CDR3: CASRPALGSSGELFF

J: TRBJ2-3
V: TRBV18
size: .
D: TRBD2
DNA: TGTGCCAGCTCACCAAAGCGGGGGGGTCGGGATACGCAGTATTTT
CDR3: CASSPKRGGRDTQYF

J: TRBJ2-7
V: TRBV28
size: once
D: TRBD2
DNA: TGTGCCAGCAGCCGGAGAGCGGGAGCCAACTACGAGCAGTACTTC
CDR3: CASSRRAGANYEQYF

J: TRBJ1-1
V: TRBV5-1
size: .
D: .
DNA: TGCGCCAGCAGCTGGTCCCAGGGTACTGAAGCTTTCTTT
CDR3: CASSWSQGTEAFF